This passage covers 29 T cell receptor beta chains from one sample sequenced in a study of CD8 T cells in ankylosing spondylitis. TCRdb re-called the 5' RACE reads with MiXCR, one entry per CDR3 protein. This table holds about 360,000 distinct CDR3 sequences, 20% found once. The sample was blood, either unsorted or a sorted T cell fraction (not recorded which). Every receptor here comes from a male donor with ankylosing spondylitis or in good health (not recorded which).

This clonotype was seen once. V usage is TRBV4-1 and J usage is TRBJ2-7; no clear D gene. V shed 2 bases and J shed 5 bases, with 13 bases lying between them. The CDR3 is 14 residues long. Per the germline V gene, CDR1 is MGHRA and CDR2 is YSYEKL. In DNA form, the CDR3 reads TGCGCCAGCAGCCAATCGACACTGATGGACGAGCAGTACTTC. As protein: CASSQSTLMDEQYF.

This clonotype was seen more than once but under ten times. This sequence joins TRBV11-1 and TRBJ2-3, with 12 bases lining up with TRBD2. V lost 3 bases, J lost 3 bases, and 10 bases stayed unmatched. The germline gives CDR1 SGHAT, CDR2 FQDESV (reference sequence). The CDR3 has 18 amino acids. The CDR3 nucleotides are TGTGCCAGCAGCTTGCCGGCTAGCGGGGGGGCCAGGACAGATACGCAGTATTTT. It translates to CASSLPASGGARTDTQYF.

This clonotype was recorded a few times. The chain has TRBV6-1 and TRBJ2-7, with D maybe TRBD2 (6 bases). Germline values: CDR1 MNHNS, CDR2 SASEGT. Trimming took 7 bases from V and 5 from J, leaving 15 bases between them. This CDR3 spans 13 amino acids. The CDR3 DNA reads TGTGCCAGCACCCCGGGGGTTCCCCACGAGCAGTACTTC. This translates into CASTPGVPHEQYF.

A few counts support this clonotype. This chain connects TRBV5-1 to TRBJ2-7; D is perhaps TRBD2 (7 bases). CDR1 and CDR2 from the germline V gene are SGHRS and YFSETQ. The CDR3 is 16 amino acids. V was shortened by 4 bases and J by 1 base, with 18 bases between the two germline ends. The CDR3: CASSISGGPISYEQYF. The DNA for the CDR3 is TGCGCCAGCAGCATCTCGGGGGGCCCAATTTCCTACGAGCAGTACTTC.

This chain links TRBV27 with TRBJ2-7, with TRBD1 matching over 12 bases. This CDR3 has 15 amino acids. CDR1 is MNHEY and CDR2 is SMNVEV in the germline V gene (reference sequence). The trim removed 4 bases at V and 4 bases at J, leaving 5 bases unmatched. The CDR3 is CASSYGTGGMYEQYF. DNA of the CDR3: TGTGCCAGCAGTTACGGGACAGGGGGCATGTACGAGCAGTACTTC.

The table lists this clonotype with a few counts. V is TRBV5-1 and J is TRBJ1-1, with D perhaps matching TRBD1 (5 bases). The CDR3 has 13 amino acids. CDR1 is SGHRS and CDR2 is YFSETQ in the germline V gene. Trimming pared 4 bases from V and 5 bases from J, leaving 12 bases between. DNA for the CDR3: TGCGCCAGCAGCCTCGGGGGTACGACTGAAGCTTTCTTT. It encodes CASSLGGTTEAFF.

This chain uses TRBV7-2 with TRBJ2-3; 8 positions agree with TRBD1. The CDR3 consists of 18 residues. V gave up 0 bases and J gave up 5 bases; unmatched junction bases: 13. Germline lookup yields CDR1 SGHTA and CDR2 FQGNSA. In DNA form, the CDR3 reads TGTGCCAGCAGCTTAGCCCCGGGGACAGGAGATGGAGAAGATACGCAGTATTTT. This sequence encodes CASSLAPGTGDGEDTQYF.

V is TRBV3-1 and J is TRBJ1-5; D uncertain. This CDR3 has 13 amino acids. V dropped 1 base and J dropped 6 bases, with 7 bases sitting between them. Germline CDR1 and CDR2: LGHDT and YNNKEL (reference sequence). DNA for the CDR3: TGTGCCAGCAGCCAAGGCAGTAGTCAGCCCCAGCATTTT. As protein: CASSQGSSQPQHF.

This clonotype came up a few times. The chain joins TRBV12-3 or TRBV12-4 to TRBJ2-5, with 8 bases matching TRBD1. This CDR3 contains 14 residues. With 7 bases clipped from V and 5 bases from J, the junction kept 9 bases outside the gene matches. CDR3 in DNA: TGTGCCAGCACGGGCAGGGGGCTCGGGGAGACCCAGTACTTC. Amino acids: CASTGRGLGETQYF.

The CDR3 region has the DNA TGTGCCACCAGCAGAGGGACAGGACTAGCGGACGCCGCTTTTCAGTACTTC. It codes for CATSRGTGLADAAFQYF. The chain joins TRBV15 to TRBJ2-4, with TRBD2 matching over 10 bases. Germline lookup yields CDR1 LNHNV and CDR2 YYDKDF (reference sequence). J was trimmed by 11 bases and V by 1 base; bases with no gene match: 14. The CDR3 contains 17 residues.

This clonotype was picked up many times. The CDR3 coding sequence is TGTGCCACCAGCCGAGGGGACAGGGAGACAGATACGCAGTATTTT. Protein: CATSRGDRETDTQYF. The chain links TRBV24-1 to TRBJ2-3, with 9 bases that match TRBD1. After removal of 7 bases from V and 3 bases from J, the junction contained 7 bases not matched to a gene. The CDR3 runs 15 residues. CDR1 KGHDR and CDR2 SFDVKD come from the germline V gene.

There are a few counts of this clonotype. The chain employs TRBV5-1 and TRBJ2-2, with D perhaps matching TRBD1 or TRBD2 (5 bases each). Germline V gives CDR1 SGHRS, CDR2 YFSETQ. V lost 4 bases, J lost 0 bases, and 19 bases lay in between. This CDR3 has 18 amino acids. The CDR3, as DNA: TGCGCCAGCAGCCAGGGACCTCTACGAGTCACGAACACCGGGGAGCTGTTTTTT. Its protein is CASSQGPLRVTNTGELFF.

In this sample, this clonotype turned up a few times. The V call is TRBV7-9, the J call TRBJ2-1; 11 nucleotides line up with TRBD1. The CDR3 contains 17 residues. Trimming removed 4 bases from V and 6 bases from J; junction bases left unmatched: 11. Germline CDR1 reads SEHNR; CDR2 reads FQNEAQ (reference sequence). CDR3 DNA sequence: TGTGCCAGCAGCTATGGACAGGGGGCTACAGAATCCAATGAGCAGTTCTTC. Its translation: CASSYGQGATESNEQFF.

The CDR3 DNA follows: TGCAGTGCCCTGACTAGCGGGGGCTCCTACGAGCAGTACTTC. Its translation is CSALTSGGSYEQYF. The chain links TRBV20-1 to TRBJ2-7, with 12 bases identical to TRBD2. CDR3 length: 14 amino acids. Germline CDR1 is DFQATT and CDR2 is SNEGSKA (reference sequence). J gave up 0 bases and V 6 bases, and 3 bases lay outside the gene matches.

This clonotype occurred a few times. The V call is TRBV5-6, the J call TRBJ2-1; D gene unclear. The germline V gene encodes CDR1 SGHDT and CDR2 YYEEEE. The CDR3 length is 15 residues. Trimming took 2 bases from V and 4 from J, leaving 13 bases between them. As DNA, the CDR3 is TGTGCCAGCAGCTTACCGGGCTATCCATACAATGAGCAGTTCTTC. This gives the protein CASSLPGYPYNEQFF. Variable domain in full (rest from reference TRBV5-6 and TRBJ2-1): DAGVTQSPTHLIKTRGQQVTLRCSPKSGHDTVSWYQQALGQGPQFIFQYYEEEERQRGNFPDRFSGHQFPNYSSELNVNALLLGDSALYLCASSLPGYPYNEQFFGPGTRLTVL.

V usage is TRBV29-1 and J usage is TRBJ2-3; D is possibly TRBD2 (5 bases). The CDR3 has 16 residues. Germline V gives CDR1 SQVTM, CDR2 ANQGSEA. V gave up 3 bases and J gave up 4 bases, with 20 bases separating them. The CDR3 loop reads CSVEGRRDQFADTQYF. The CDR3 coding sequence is TGCAGCGTTGAGGGGAGACGGGATCAATTTGCAGATACGCAGTATTTT.

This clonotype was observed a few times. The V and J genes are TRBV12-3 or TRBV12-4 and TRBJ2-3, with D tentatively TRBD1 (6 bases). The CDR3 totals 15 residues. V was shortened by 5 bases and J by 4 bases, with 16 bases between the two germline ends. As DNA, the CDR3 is TGTGCCAGCAGTCTTACAGGGTGGGCGGCAGATACGCAGTATTTT. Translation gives CASSLTGWAADTQYF.

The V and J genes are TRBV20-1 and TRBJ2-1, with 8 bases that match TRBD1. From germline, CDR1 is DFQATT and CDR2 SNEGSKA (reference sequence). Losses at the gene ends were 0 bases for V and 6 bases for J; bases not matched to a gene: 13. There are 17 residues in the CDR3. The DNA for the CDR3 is TGCAGTGCTAGAGATATAATTGGAGACAGGGGTCCCAATGAGCAGTTCTTC. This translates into CSARDIIGDRGPNEQFF.

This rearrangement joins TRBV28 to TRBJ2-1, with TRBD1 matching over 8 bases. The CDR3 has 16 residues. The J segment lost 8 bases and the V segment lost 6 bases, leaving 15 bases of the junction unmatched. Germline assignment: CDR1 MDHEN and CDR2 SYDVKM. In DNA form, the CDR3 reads TGTGCCAGCAGCAACCCCGGGACAGGAGGGGATTATGAGCAGTTCTTC. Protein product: CASSNPGTGGDYEQFF.

CDR3 DNA sequence: TGTGCCAGCAGCTCCAGACCGGGACAGTCTAATGAAAAACTGTTTTTT. It is translated as CASSSRPGQSNEKLFF. This chain joins TRBV13 and TRBJ1-4; 7 bases are a match to TRBD1. With V trimmed by 4 bases and J by 3 bases, 8 bases remained unmatched. The CDR3 sequence is 16 residues long. Germline V gives CDR1 PRHDT, CDR2 FYEKMQ (reference sequence).

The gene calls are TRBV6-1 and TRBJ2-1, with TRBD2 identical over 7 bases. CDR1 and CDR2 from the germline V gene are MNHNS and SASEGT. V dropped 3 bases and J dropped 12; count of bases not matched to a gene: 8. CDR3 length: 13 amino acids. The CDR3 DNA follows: TGTGCCAGCAGTGATACCGCGGCTAGCGGGCAGTTCTTC. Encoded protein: CASSDTAASGQFF.

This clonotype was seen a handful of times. CDR3 amino acids: CAISGGQGSYEQYF. The CDR3 nucleotides read TGTGCCATCAGTGGGGGACAGGGTTCGTACGAGCAGTACTTC. The chain carries TRBV10-3 and TRBJ2-7, with 9 bases fitting TRBD1. Germline V gene data show CDR1 as ENHRY and CDR2 as SYGVKD. There are 14 residues in the CDR3. The V and J ends lost 4 bases and 4 bases, in that order; junction bases with no gene match: 5.

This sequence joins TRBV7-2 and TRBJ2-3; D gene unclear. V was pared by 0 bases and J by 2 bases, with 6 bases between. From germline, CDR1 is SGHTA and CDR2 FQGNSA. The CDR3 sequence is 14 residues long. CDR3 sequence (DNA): TGTGCCAGCAGCTTAGCGAAGTACACAGATACGCAGTATTTT. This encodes CASSLAKYTDTQYF.

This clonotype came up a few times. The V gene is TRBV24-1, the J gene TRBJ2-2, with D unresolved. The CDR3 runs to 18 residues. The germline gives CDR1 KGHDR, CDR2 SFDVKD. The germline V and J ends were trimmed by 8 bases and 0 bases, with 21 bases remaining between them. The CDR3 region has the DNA TGTGCCACCACAGATTTTGGCAACCTCTACGCGAACACCGGGGAGCTGTTTTTT. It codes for CATTDFGNLYANTGELFF.

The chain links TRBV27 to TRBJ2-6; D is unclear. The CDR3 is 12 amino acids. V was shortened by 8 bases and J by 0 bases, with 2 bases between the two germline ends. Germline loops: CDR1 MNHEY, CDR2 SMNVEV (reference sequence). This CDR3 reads CASGSGANVLTF. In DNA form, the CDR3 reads TGTGCCAGCGGCTCTGGGGCCAACGTCCTGACTTTC.

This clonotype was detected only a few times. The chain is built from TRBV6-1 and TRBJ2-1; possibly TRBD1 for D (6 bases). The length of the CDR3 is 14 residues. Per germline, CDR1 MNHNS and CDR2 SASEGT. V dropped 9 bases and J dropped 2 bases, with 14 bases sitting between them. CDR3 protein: CASRPGHTYNEQFF. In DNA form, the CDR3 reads TGTGCCAGTCGACCGGGACATACCTACAATGAGCAGTTCTTC.

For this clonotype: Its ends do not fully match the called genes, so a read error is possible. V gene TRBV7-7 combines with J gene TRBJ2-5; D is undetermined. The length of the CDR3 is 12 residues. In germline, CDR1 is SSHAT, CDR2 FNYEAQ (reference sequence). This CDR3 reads CASSPTLETQYF. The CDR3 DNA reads TGTGCTAGCAGCCCCACCCTTGAGACCCAGTACTTC. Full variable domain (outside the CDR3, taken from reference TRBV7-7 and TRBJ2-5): GAGVSQSPRYKVTKRGQDVTLRCDPISSHATLYWYQQALGQGPEFLTYFNYEAQPDKSGLPSDRFSAERPEGSISTLTIQRTEQRDSAMYRCASSPTLETQYFGPGTRLLVL.

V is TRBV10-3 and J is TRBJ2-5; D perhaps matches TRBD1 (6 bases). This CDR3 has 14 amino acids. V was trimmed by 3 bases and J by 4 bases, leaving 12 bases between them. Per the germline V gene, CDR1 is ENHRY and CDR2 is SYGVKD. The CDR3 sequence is CAISDIGGSETQYF. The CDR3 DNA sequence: TGTGCCATCAGTGATATAGGGGGTTCAGAGACCCAGTACTTC.

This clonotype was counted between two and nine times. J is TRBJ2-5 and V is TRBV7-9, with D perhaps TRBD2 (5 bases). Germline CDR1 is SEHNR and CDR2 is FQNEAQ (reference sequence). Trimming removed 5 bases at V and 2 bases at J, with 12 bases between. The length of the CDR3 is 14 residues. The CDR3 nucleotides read TGTGCCAGCAGCGTGGGAGAAGTTCAAGAGACCCAGTACTTC. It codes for CASSVGEVQETQYF.